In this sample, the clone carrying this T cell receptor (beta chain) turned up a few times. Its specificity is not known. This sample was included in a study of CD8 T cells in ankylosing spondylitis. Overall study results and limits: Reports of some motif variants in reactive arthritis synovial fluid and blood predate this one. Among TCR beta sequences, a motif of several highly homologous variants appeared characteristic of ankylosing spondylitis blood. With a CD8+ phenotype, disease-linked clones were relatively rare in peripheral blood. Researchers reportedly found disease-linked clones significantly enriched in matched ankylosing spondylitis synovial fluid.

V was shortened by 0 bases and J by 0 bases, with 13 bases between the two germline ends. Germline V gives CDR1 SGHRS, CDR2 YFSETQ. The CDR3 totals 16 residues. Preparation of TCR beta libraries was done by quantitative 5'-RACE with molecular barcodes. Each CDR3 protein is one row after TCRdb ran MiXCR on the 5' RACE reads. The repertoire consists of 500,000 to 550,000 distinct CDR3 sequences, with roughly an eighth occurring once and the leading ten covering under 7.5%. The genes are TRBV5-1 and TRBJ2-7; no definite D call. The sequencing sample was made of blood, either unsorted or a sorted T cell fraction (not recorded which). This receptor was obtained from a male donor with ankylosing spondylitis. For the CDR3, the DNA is TGCGCCAGCAGCTTGGCCGGTCTTGCCACCTCCTACGAGCAGTACTTC. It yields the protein CASSLAGLATSYEQYF.